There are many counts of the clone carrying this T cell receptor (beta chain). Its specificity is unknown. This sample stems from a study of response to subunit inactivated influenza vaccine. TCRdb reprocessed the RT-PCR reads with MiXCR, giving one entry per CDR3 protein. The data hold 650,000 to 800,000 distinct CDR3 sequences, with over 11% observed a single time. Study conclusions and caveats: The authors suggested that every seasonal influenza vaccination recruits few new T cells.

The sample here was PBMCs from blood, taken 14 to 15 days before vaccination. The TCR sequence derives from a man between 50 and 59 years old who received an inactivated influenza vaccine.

CDR3 bases: TGTGCCAGCAGCCGGACTAGCGGGAGTTCCTACAATGAGCAGTTCTTC. Its protein is CASSRTSGSSYNEQFF. This sequence joins TRBV4-2 and TRBJ2-1; 13 nucleotides align to TRBD2. This CDR3 is built from 16 residues. Germline V CDR1 and CDR2: LGHNA, YNFKEQ. Losses at the gene ends were 4 bases for V and 1 base for J; bases not matched to a gene: 1.